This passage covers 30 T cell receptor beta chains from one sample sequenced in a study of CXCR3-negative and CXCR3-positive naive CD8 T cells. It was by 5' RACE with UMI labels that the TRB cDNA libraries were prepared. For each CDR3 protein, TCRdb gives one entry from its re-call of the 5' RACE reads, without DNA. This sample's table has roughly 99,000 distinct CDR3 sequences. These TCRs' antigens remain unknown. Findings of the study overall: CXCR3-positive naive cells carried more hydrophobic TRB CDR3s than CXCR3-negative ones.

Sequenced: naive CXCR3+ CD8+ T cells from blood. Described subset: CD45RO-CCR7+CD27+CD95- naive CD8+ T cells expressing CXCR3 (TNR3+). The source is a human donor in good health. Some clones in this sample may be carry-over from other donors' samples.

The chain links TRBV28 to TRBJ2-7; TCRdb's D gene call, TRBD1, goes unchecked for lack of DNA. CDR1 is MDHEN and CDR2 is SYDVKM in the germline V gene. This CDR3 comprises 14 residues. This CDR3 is CASSWEQGAREQYF.

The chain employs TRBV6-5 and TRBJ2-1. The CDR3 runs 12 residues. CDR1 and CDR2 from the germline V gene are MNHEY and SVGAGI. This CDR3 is CASSYSGDEQFF.

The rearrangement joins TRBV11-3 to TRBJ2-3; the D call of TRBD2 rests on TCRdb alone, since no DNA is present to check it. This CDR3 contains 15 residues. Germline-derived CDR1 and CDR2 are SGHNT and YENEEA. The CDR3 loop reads CASSSLAGESDTQYF.

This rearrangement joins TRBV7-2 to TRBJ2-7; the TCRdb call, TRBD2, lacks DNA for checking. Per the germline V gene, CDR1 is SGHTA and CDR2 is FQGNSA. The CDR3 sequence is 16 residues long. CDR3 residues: CASSLEDLAGAYEQYF. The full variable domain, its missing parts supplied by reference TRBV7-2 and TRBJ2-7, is GAGVSQSPSNKVTEKGKDVELRCDPISGHTALYWYRQSLGQGLEFLIYFQGNSAPDKSGLPSDRFSAERTGGSVSTLTIQRTQQEDSAVYLCASSLEDLAGAYEQYFGPGTRLTVT.

This CDR3 reads CASSPGTFADYGYTF. The chain combines TRBV7-9 with TRBJ1-2. The CDR3 runs 15 residues. Germline V gene lookup returns CDR1 SEHNR and CDR2 FQNEAQ (reference sequence).

The CDR3 loop is CASSLAGGFYNEQFF. The J gene is TRBJ2-1, the V gene TRBV28; TCRdb indicates TRBD1, and absent DNA this call remains unverified. CDR1 and CDR2 (germline): MDHEN, SYDVKM. This CDR3 region has 15 residues.

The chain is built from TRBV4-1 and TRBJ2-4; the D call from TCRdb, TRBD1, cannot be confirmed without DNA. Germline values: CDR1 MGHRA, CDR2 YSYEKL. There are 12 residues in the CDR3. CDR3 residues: CASSRDGNIQYF.

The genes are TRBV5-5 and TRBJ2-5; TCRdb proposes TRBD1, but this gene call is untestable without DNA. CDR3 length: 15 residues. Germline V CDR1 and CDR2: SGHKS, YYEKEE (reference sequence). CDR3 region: CASSSGRTVTETQYF.

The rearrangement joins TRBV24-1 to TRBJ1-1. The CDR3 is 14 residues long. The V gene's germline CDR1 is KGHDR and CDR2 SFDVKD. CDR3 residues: CATSEYRLNTEAFF.

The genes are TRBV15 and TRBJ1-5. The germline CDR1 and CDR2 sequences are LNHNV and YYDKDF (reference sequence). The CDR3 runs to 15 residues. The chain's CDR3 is CATSRVGSENQPQHF.

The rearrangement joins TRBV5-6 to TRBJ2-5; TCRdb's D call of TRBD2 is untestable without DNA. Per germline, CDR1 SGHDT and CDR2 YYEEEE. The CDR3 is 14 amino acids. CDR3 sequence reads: CASSLESGRETQYF.

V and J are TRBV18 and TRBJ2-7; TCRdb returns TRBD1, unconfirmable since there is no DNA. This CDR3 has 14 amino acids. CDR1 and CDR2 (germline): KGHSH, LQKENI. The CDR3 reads CASSRGPGEYEQYF.

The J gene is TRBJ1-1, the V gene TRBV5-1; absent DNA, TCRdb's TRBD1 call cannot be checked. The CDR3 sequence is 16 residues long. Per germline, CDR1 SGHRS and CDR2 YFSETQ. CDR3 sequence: CASSPKTPRGTTEAFF.

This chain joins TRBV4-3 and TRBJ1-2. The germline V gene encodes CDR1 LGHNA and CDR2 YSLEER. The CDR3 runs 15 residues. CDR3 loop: CASSRDGGGAYGYTF.

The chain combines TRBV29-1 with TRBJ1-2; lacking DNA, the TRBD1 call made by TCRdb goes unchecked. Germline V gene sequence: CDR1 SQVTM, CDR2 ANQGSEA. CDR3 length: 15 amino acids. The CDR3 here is CSVEGEGGANYGYTF. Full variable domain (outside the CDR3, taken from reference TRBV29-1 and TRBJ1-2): SAVISQKPSRDICQRGTSLTIQCQVDSQVTMMFWYRQQPGQSLTLIATANQGSEATYESGFVIDKFPISRPNLTFSTLTVSNMSPEDSSIYLCSVEGEGGANYGYTFGSGTRLTVV.

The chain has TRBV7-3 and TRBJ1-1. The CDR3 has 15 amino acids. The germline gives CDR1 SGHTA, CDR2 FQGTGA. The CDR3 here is CASSFFENMNTEAFF.

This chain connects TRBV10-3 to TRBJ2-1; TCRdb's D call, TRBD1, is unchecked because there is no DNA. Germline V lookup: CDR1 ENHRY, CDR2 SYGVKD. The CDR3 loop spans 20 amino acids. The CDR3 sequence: CAISESSYGGAKRPYNEQFF.

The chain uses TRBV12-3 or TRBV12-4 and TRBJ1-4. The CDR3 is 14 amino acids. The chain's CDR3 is CASSTTREWEKLFF.

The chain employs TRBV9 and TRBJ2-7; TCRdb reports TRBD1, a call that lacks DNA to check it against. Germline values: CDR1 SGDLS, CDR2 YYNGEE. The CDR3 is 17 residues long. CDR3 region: CASSVNSGTVVSYEQYF.

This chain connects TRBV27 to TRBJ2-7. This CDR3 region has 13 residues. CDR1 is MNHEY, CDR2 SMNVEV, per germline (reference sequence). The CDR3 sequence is CASSFTQDHEQYF.

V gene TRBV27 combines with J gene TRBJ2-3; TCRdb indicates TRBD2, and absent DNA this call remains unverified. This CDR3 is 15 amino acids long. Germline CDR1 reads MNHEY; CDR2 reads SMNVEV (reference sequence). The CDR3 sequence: CASSLSTSLADTQYF.

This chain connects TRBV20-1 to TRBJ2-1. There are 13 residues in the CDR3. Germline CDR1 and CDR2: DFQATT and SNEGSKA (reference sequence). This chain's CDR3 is CSARDRNYNEQFF.

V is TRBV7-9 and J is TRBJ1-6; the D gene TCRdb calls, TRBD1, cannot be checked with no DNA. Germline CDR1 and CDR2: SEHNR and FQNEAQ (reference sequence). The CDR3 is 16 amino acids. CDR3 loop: CASDPERGLGNSPLHF.

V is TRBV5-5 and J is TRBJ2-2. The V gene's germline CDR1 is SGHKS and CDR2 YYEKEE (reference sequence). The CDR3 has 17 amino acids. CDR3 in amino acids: CASSSPEWAANTGELFF.

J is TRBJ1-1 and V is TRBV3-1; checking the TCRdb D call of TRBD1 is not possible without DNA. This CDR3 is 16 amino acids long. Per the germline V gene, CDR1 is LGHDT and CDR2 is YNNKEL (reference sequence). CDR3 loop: CASSQDFRTVNTEAFF.

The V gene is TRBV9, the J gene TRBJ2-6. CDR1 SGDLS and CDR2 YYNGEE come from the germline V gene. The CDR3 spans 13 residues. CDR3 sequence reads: CASSVDVFGRLTF. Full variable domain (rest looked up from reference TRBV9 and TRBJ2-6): DSGVTQTPKHLITATGQRVTLRCSPRSGDLSVYWYQQSLDQGLQFLIQYYNGEERAKGNILERFSAQQFPDLHSELNLSSLELGDSALYFCASSVDVFGRLTFGAGSRLTVL.

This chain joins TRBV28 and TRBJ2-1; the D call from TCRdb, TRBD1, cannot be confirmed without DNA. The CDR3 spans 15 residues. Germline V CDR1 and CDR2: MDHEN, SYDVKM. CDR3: CASRGGDSSYNEQFF.

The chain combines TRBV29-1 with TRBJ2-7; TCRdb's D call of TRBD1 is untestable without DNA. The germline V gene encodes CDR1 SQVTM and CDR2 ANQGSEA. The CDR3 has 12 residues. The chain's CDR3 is CSVEWGNYEQYF.

This CDR3 reads CASSLGITEAFF. The chain has TRBV7-2 and TRBJ1-1. This CDR3 contains 12 residues. CDR1 is SGHTA, CDR2 FQGNSA, per germline.

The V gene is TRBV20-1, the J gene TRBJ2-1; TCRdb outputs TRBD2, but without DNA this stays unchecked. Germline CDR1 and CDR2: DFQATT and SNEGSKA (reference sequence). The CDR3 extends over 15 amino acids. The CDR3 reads CSGRIEERAYNEQFF.